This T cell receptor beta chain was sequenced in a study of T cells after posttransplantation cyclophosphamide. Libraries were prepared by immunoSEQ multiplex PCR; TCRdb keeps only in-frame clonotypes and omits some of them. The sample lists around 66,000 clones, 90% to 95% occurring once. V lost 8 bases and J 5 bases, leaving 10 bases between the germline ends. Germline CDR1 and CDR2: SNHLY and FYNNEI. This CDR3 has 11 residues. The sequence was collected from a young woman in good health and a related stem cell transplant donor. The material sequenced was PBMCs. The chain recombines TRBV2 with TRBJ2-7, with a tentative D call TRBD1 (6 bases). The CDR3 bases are TGTGCCAGCCTGAACAGGGACGAGCAGTACTTC. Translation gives CASLNRDEQYF.